The clone carrying this TCR beta chain was counted at least ten times. Its antigen is still unknown. Libraries of TCR beta came from iRepertoire HTBI primers plus Arm-PCR of CDR3 regions. Each CDR3 protein gets one entry after TCRdb re-called the multiplex PCR reads with MiXCR. The sample lists roughly 450,000 distinct CDR3 sequences, 22% occurring once. This sample is drawn from a study of regulatory T cells in long-lasting Graves disease. The CDR3 extends over 15 amino acids. Germline CDR1 reads MNHEY; CDR2 reads SMNVEV (reference sequence). V lost 5 bases and J lost 5, with 16 bases in between. Indicated time point: persistent/refractory GD, antithyroid drugs over 5 years with positive TRAb. PBMC RNA served as the TCR library source. Under American Thyroid Association guidelines, Graves' disease was diagnosed. Peripheral blood, at roughly 8.4 milliliters, went into EDTA tubes. Study-level findings and limits: Persistent disease favored TRBV28, TRBJ1-2 and TRBJ2-5. New patients shared about 880 public clonotypes, fewer than the approximately 2,500 shared by persistent patients.

The sequencing used peripheral blood mononuclear cells (PBMCs), collected when the disease was refractory, from a patient treated with antithyroid drugs. This sequence was found in a female donor with Graves disease. This chain joins TRBV27 and TRBJ1-5; the D gene is possibly TRBD1 (6 bases). This chain's CDR3 is CASSNRDGGDQPQHF. The DNA for the CDR3 is TGTGCCAGCAGTAACAGGGACGGAGGGGATCAGCCCCAGCATTTT.